This TCR beta chain was sequenced in a study of blood T cell repertoires in COVID-19. Study-level information: Acute and convalescent COVID-19 samples came from the United States, Italy and Spain. T cells, B-cell-depleted T cells, or PBMCs supplied cDNA or gDNA.

Original processing notes: Amplification of reference gene primers was used by the study to estimate nucleated cell counts. Clones were sequenced by immunoSEQ multiplex PCR, and TCRdb holds only the in-frame ones, with some missing. Clone size and the V and J calls come from that table; the DNA yielded D and trimming. Altogether 180,000 or so clones are present, around 76% being singletons, with the ten largest covering 8% to 9.5%. Germline values: CDR1 LGHNA, CDR2 YSLEER. CDR3 length: 15 amino acids. Trimming removed 4 bases from V and 2 bases from J; junction bases left unmatched: 8. The gene calls are TRBV4-3 and TRBJ2-7; 7 positions agree with TRBD1. This TCR derives from a woman aged 65 to 85 with acute or convalescent COVID-19. Material for sequencing was peripheral blood. Here the CDR3 reads CASSLQGDSAYEQYF. The CDR3 DNA is TGCGCCAGCAGCCTTCAGGGGGACAGCGCCTACGAGCAGTACTTC.